This T cell receptor beta chain was observed in a study of cytomegalovirus exposure and HLA in healthy donors. The method was immunoSEQ multiplex PCR; TCRdb's version includes in-frame clones alone and lacks a portion of them. This table holds some 100,000 clones, 88% found once. The germline V and J ends were trimmed by 4 bases and 0 bases, with 13 bases remaining between them. The V gene's germline CDR1 is MDHEN and CDR2 SYDVKM. The CDR3 contains 16 residues. This TCR derives from a woman aged 18-35 years in good health and CMV-seronegative. Input material: PBMCs. The genes are TRBV28 and TRBJ1-5, with a weak D call TRBD1 (5 bases). CDR3 coding DNA: TGTGCCAGCAGTTCCTCTGGGGCGTATAGCAATCAGCCCCAGCATTTT. Amino acid sequence: CASSSSGAYSNQPQHF.